Below are 27 T cell receptor beta chains sequenced from a single sample in a study of cytomegalovirus exposure and HLA in healthy donors. Amplification used 60 Vbeta primers and 13 Jbeta primers. Libraries were prepared by immunoSEQ multiplex PCR; TCRdb keeps only in-frame clonotypes and omits some of them. This sample has some 54,000 clones, with 80% found just once. Sequenced sample: PBMCs. The receptors come from a male donor in good health and CMV-seronegative.

The rearrangement joins TRBV30 to TRBJ1-4; maybe TRBD1 (5 bases). Trimming cost V 4 bases and J 5 bases, with 11 bases left between them. CDR3 length equals 13 residues. CDR1 GTSNPN and CDR2 SVGIG come from the germline V gene (reference sequence). The CDR3 bases are TGTGCCTGGACTACCCGGGGGAATGAAAAACTGTTTTTT. It translates to CAWTTRGNEKLFF.

The rearrangement links TRBV10-3 to TRBJ2-1; 7 bases agree with TRBD1. CDR3 length: 15 residues. Germline CDR1 is ENHRY and CDR2 is SYGVKD. The trim removed 6 bases at V and 1 base at J, leaving 6 bases unmatched. This CDR3 reads CAIRGDRFSYNEQFF. The CDR3 coding sequence is TGTGCCATCAGGGGGGACAGATTTTCCTACAATGAGCAGTTCTTC.

The chain uses TRBV7-2 and TRBJ1-5; D is possibly TRBD1 (5 bases). V shed 2 bases and J shed 5 bases, with 10 bases lying between them. CDR3 length: 14 amino acids. Germline V CDR1 and CDR2: SGHTA, FQGNSA. The CDR3: CASSLSLGDQPQHF. For the CDR3, the DNA is TGTGCCAGCAGCTTAAGTCTAGGGGATCAGCCCCAGCATTTT.

In regard to this clone: This CDR3 is also generated by other DNA sequences in the sample. The chain carries TRBV30 and TRBJ1-2; 7 bases are shared with TRBD1. The length of the CDR3 is 14 residues. Germline V gene data show CDR1 as GTSNPN and CDR2 as SVGIG (reference sequence). J lost 4 bases, V lost 8 bases, and 13 bases had no gene match. The CDR3 protein is CAEQGNPGGYGYTF. CDR3 DNA sequence: TGTGCCGAGCAGGGGAACCCAGGGGGCTATGGCTACACCTTC.

This clone occurred once. The rearrangement uses TRBV9 and TRBJ2-1; the match to TRBD2 covers 11 bases. CDR3 size: 15 residues. Germline V gives CDR1 SGDLS, CDR2 YYNGEE. The J segment lost 6 bases and the V segment lost 4 bases, leaving 6 bases of the junction unmatched. The CDR3 loop reads CASSMTSGVGNEQFF. CDR3 nucleotide sequence: TGTGCCAGCAGCATGACTAGCGGGGTCGGCAATGAGCAGTTCTTC.

This clone was detected a few times. DNA for the CDR3: TGTGCCAGTAGTATAGGAGGCAGTTTGAACACTGAAGCTTTCTTT. It encodes CASSIGGSLNTEAFF. The V and J genes are TRBV19 and TRBJ1-1; D gene unclear. The germline V gene has CDR1 LNHDA and CDR2 SQIVND (reference sequence). This CDR3 spans 15 amino acids. Trimming shortened V by 1 base and J by 0 bases, and 9 bases separated the two germline ends.

This chain connects TRBV11-1 to TRBJ1-4, with TRBD1 matching over 7 bases. V lost 5 bases, J lost 2 bases, and 5 bases stayed unmatched. CDR1 is SGHAT and CDR2 is FQDESV in the germline V gene (reference sequence). The CDR3 is 15 amino acids. CDR3 nucleotide sequence: TGTGCCAGCAGCACCTACAGGGGCACTAATGAAAAACTGTTTTTT. Its translation is CASSTYRGTNEKLFF. The variable domain in full, with the rest retrieved from reference TRBV11-1 and TRBJ1-4, is EAEVAQSPRYKITEKSQAVAFWCDPISGHATLYWYRQILGQGPELLVQFQDESVVDDSQLPKDRFSAERLKGVDSTLKIQPAELGDSAMYLCASSTYRGTNEKLFFGSGTQLSVL.

In DNA, the CDR3 is TGTGCCAGCAGCCTTGGGACAAACTATGGCTACACCTTC. Translating it yields CASSLGTNYGYTF. The chain couples TRBV7-6 to TRBJ1-2; tentatively, D is TRBD1 (6 bases). This CDR3 is built from 13 residues. Trimming removed 5 bases from V and 2 bases from J, with 9 bases in between. Germline V gene data show CDR1 as SGHVS and CDR2 as FNYEAQ.

The chain employs TRBV6-5 and TRBJ1-1; D is unclear. The V end was cut by 8 bases, the J end by 1 base, with 11 bases between. The germline CDR1 and CDR2 sequences are MNHEY and SVGAGI. CDR3 length: 13 residues. Here the CDR3 DNA reads TGTGCCAGCCTCGGTGTCGGGAACACTGAAGCTTTCTTT. It translates to CASLGVGNTEAFF.

This chain joins TRBV4-2 and TRBJ2-7; no reliable D call. V shed 2 bases and J shed 3 bases, with 5 bases lying between them. This CDR3 has 12 amino acids. Germline V gives CDR1 LGHNA, CDR2 YNFKEQ. The DNA of the CDR3 is TGTGCCAGCAGCCAACCGGGCTACGAGCAGTACTTC. This sequence encodes CASSQPGYEQYF.

This chain links TRBV7-9 with TRBJ1-2; 8 bases fit TRBD1. CDR3 length equals 17 residues. The ends lost 6 bases at V and 0 bases at J; junction bases unmatched: 12. The V gene's germline CDR1 is SEHNR and CDR2 FQNEAQ (reference sequence). The CDR3 sequence is CASSAGQGKLANYGYTF. CDR3 nucleotides: TGTGCCAGCAGTGCCGGACAGGGTAAATTAGCTAACTATGGCTACACCTTC.

The CDR3: CASSGPSRGEKLFF. CDR3 nucleotides: TGTGCCAGTAGTGGCCCTTCTCGAGGTGAAAAACTGTTTTTT. This rearrangement joins TRBV19 to TRBJ1-4; no definite D call. The CDR3 spans 14 residues. Germline V gene sequence: CDR1 LNHDA, CDR2 SQIVND (reference sequence). Trimming pared 5 bases from V and 7 bases from J, leaving 14 bases between.

This clone has just a few counts. This rearrangement joins TRBV29-1 to TRBJ1-1, with D perhaps matching TRBD1 (6 bases). V was trimmed by 6 bases and J by 1 base, leaving 18 bases between them. This CDR3 comprises 15 residues. Germline CDR1 reads SQVTM; CDR2 reads ANQGSEA. CDR3 sequence (DNA): TGCAGCGTAGCAGACACAGGGATACCGAACACTGAAGCTTTCTTT. Translation gives CSVADTGIPNTEAFF.

This chain uses TRBV18 with TRBJ2-7; TRBD1 agrees at 9 bases. CDR1 and CDR2 (germline): KGHSH, LQKENI. This CDR3 comprises 15 residues. Trimming took 6 bases from V and 3 from J; bases not matched to a gene: 9. The CDR3 nucleotides read TGTGCCAGCTCGTCGGGACAGGGCATATTCTACGAGCAGTACTTC. Translation: CASSSGQGIFYEQYF.

The rearrangement joins TRBV5-1 to TRBJ2-5, with TRBD1 as a possible D gene (6 bases). V was pared by 0 bases and J by 2 bases, with 14 bases between. From germline, CDR1 is SGHRS and CDR2 YFSETQ. The CDR3 totals 16 residues. CDR3 coding DNA: TGCGCCAGCAGCTTGGCCGGGGCTACAGGGCAAGAGACCCAGTACTTC. This sequence encodes CASSLAGATGQETQYF.

Notes on this clone: No conserved phenylalanine or tryptophan ends this CDR3, so it is likely a read error. It is unclear where the CDR3 begins or ends on the DNA, so no DNA is shown, and the CDR3 is as TCRdb lists it. The chain links TRBV6-1 to TRBJ2-7; whether TRBD1, the table's D call, matches the DNA was not checked. In germline, CDR1 is MNHNS, CDR2 SASEGT. The CDR3 is 11 residues long, counting both termini. The CDR3 is CASSPGQGKNL.

This clone turned up a few times. V usage is TRBV5-1 and J usage is TRBJ2-1; 7 bases fit TRBD2. Germline V gene data show CDR1 as SGHRS and CDR2 as YFSETQ. The CDR3 loop spans 14 amino acids. The ends lost 6 bases at V and 4 bases at J; junction bases unmatched: 7. This chain's CDR3 is CASNLDGGYNEQFF. Here the CDR3 DNA reads TGCGCCAGCAATTTAGACGGGGGGTACAATGAGCAGTTCTTC.

This clone was seen just once. The chain uses TRBV6-5 and TRBJ1-5; D is perhaps TRBD1 (5 bases). Germline CDR1 and CDR2: MNHEY and SVGAGI. The germline V and J ends were trimmed by 6 bases and 7 bases, with 13 bases remaining between them. The CDR3 sequence is 13 residues long. CDR3: CASSARGYQPQHF. CDR3 DNA: TGTGCCAGCAGCGCTCGGGGGTACCAGCCCCAGCATTTT.

The rearrangement links TRBV7-2 to TRBJ1-2; no reliable D call. Germline CDR1 reads SGHTA; CDR2 reads FQGNSA. V lost 2 bases to trimming and J lost 4 bases, with 11 bases between them. This CDR3 region has 14 residues. The CDR3 region has the DNA TGTGCCAGCAGCTTAATGGAGAATAGCTATGGCTACACCTTC. Its protein is CASSLMENSYGYTF.

The chain uses TRBV12-5 and TRBJ1-6, with a tentative D call TRBD1 (5 bases). The V gene lost 2 bases and the J gene lost 10 bases, with 12 bases spanning the gap. CDR1 LGHNT and CDR2 FRNRAP come from the germline V gene. The CDR3 totals 14 residues. The DNA for the CDR3 is TGTGCTAGTGGTTTGTCGGGGGACTTCTCACCCCTCCACTTT. This codes for CASGLSGDFSPLHF.

The chain combines TRBV5-4 with TRBJ2-7; tentative D call: TRBD1 (5 bases). The CDR3 covers 16 residues. V was clipped by 1 base and J by 0 bases, with 14 bases between them. Looked up from germline, CDR1 is SGHNT and CDR2 is YYREEE (reference sequence). Here the CDR3 reads CASSLSQGRGSYEQYF. The CDR3, as DNA: TGTGCCAGCAGCTTGTCTCAGGGTAGGGGCTCCTACGAGCAGTACTTC.

In regard to this clone: Compared with germline, one end of the junction differs, possibly owing to a read error. The J gene is TRBJ2-3, the V gene TRBV14, with D unresolved. The length of the CDR3 is 14 residues. Germline V CDR1 and CDR2: SGHDN, FVKESK. The CDR3 DNA sequence: TGTGCCAGCAGCCAAGGCCTTGTCACAGATACGCGGTATTTT. The encoded protein is CASSQGLVTDTRYF.

This chain links TRBV19 with TRBJ1-1; D is perhaps TRBD1 (5 bases). V lost 0 bases and J 1 base, leaving 6 bases between the germline ends. The germline V gene encodes CDR1 LNHDA and CDR2 SQIVND (reference sequence). The CDR3 is 14 amino acids. The DNA for the CDR3 is TGTGCCAGTAGTATAGAGGGGGGGAACACTGAAGCTTTCTTT. This codes for CASSIEGGNTEAFF. The full variable domain, rest sourced from reference TRBV19 and TRBJ1-1, is DGGITQSPKYLFRKEGQNVTLSCEQNLNHDAMYWYRQDPGQGLRLIYYSQIVNDFQKGDIAEGYSVSREKKESFPLTVTSAQKNPTAFYLCASSIEGGNTEAFFGQGTRLTVV.

The sample holds one count of this clone. V gene TRBV7-2 combines with J gene TRBJ2-4; TRBD2 matches 10 bases. The J segment lost 9 bases and the V segment lost 2 bases, leaving 10 bases of the junction unmatched. CDR3 size: 16 residues. The germline CDR1 and CDR2 sequences are SGHTA and FQGNSA. CDR3 DNA: TGTGCCAGCAGCTTAACCAGCGGGGGGGCCAAGGTCATTCAGTACTTC. It yields the protein CASSLTSGGAKVIQYF. Based on the CDR3 plus reference TRBV7-2 and TRBJ2-4, the full variable domain is GAGVSQSPSNKVTEKGKDVELRCDPISGHTALYWYRQSLGQGLEFLIYFQGNSAPDKSGLPSDRFSAERTGGSVSTLTIQRTQQEDSAVYLCASSLTSGGAKVIQYFGAGTRLSVL.

The chain employs TRBV30 and TRBJ1-6; D remains unclear. The germline V gene has CDR1 GTSNPN and CDR2 SVGIG (reference sequence). Trimming removed 3 bases from V and 14 bases from J, with 17 bases in between. CDR3 size: 13 residues. The CDR3 region is CAWSQNEVRALHF. Here the CDR3 DNA reads TGTGCCTGGAGCCAAAACGAGGTGCGGGCCCTCCACTTT.

The chain uses TRBV11-2 and TRBJ2-2, with D possibly matching TRBD1 (5 bases). The CDR3 loop spans 14 amino acids. CDR1 SGHAT and CDR2 FQNNGV come from the germline V gene. The V end lost 5 bases, the J end lost 1 base, and 8 bases lay between the germline ends. CDR3 in amino acids: CASSDQGNTGELFF. The DNA of the CDR3 is TGTGCCAGCAGCGACCAGGGGAACACCGGGGAGCTGTTTTTT.

This chain connects TRBV30 to TRBJ1-1; 7 bases map to TRBD1. V shed 3 bases, J shed 5 bases, and the junction held 9 bases outside the gene matches. The germline gives CDR1 GTSNPN, CDR2 SVGIG (reference sequence). The CDR3 is 14 residues long. CDR3 protein: CAWRRTGGETEAFF. The CDR3 DNA sequence: TGTGCCTGGAGGAGGACAGGAGGGGAGACTGAAGCTTTCTTT.